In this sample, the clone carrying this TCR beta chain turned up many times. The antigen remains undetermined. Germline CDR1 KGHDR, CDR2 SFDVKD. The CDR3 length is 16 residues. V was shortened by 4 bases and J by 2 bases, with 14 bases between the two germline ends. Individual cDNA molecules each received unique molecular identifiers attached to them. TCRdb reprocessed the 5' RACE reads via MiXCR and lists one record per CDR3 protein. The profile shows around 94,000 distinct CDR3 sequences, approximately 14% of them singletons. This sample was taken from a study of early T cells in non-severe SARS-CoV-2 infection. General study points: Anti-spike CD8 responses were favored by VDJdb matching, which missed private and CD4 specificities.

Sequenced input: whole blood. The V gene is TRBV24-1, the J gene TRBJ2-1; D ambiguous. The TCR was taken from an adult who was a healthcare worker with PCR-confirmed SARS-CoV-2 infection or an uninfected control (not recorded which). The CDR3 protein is CATSDPVRAPYNEQFF. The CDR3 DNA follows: TGTGCCACCAGTGACCCTGTTAGGGCCCCCTACAATGAGCAGTTCTTC.